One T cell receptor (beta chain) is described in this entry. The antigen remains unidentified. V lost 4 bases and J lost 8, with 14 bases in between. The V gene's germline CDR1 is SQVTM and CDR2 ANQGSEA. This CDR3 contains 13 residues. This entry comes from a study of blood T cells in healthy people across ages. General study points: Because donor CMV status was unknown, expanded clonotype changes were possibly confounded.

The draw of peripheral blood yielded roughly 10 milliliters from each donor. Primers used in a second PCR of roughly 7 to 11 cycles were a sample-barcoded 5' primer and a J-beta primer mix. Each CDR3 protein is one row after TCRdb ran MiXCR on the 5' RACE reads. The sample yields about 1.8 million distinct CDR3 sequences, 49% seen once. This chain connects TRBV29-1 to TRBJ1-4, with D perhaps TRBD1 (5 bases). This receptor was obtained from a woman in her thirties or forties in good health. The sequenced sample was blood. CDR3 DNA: TGCAGCGTTGTTCCCGTTGGGACCGAAAAACTGTTTTTT. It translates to CSVVPVGTEKLFF.